Included here is one TCR beta chain sequence, with context. Its antigen is as yet unknown. The sample is drawn from a study of shared clonotypes between healthy human individuals. Study as a whole: The donor pool was made up of a couple of women and a few men aged 18 to 49.

On sorted subsets, replicate PCRs used roughly 220 ng DNA, or about 30,000 T cell genomes. The method was immunoSEQ multiplex PCR; TCRdb's version includes in-frame clones alone and lacks a portion of them. The sample yields roughly 2,000,000 clones, about 95% seen once. Per the germline V gene, CDR1 is SGHTA and CDR2 is FQGNSA. This CDR3 spans 15 amino acids. V was trimmed by 1 base and J by 3 bases, leaving 13 bases between them. It was CD45RO-negative cells, positively selected for CCR7, that made up naive CD8 cells, with terminally differentiated effector memory CD45RA+ cells excluded. Study results and caveats: The diversity represented, both genetic and in exposure history, was limited by few donors. Four donors shared approximately 5% of their naive CD4 clonotypes.

This chain uses TRBV7-2 with TRBJ2-7; D is perhaps TRBD2 (6 bases). The source material was naive CD8+ T cells sorted from blood. The TCR comes from a man between 18 and 29 years old in good health. CDR3 region: CASSLGPIADYEQYF. CDR3 bases: TGTGCCAGCAGCTTAGGGCCGATAGCGGACTACGAGCAGTACTTC. Based on the CDR3 plus reference TRBV7-2 and TRBJ2-7, the full variable domain is GAGVSQSPSNKVTEKGKDVELRCDPISGHTALYWYRQSLGQGLEFLIYFQGNSAPDKSGLPSDRFSAERTGGSVSTLTIQRTQQEDSAVYLCASSLGPIADYEQYFGPGTRLTVT.